This record covers a single T cell receptor (beta chain). In this sample, this clonotype turned up a few times. This receptor's antigen is unknown. Base qualities are not recorded, but no much larger clone differs from it by a single base. The method was 5' RACE. Data came from an Illumina HiSeq 2500. A second roughly 7 to 12 cycle PCR used a sample-barcoded 5' primer and a J-beta primer mix. A unique molecular identifier was introduced onto each TCR beta cDNA molecule by a template-switch 5' adaptor carrying 12 random nucleotides. Each sample yielded at least 2.5 million CDR3-containing paired-end reads. First-strand cDNA synthesis was performed from all RNA using the Mint cDNA synthesis kit, with priming by a TRBC-specific oligonucleotide. After uracil-DNA glycosylase treatment, a first 18-cycle PCR used universal primers M1SS and BC2_uni_R on all cDNA. From the authors' description of their analysis: Each sample was normalized by randomly selecting 1 million high-quality reads, each carrying a distinct molecular identifier. Instead of being binned into consensus sequences, reads with shared molecular identifiers were discarded. CDR3 identification, clonotype clustering and error correction used MiTCR with a Q25 quality threshold and the strictest error-elimination algorithm. A nonparametric unseen species model with Euler transformation was used to estimate a lower bound on total TCR beta diversity. TCRdb itself trimmed the public reads at Q25 with fastp, ran MiXCR and retained productive beta chains. A single entry per CDR3 protein holds the most common genes and DNA from its merged rows. TCRdb assigned the V and J calls; the authors' analysis was not used. The sample includes over 500,000 distinct CDR3 sequences, with around 52% observed a single time. Roughly 12% of the sample lies in the top ten.

The CDR3 measures 18 amino acids from cysteine to phenylalanine. Solely the CDR3 DNA is kept, with 54 bases framed from the first base. Compared with germline, V lacks 5 bases and J lacks 0 bases; bases without a gene match: 7. Reading the germline V gene gives CDR1 SGHTA and CDR2 FQGTGA. The donors were roughly 38 Caucasian individuals from Russia, aged 6 to 90 years, who were systemically healthy. Each donor gave ten milliliters of peripheral blood, collected into EDTA-treated Vacutainer tubes. Ficoll-Paque density-gradient centrifugation was used to isolate PBMCs, with at least 6 million obtained per sample. Total RNA was extracted from PBMCs with Trizol reagent, with at least 6 micrograms obtained per sample. For every donor, flow cytometry on a PBMC aliquot measured the percentage of naive CD45RAhigh/CD27high T cells. This sample was taken from a study of blood T cells in healthy people across ages (dated by TCRdb to between 2015 and 2017). At the level of the whole study: In model experiments, template switching captured about one uniquely barcoded TCR beta cDNA molecule for every two T cells. Using deep sequencing normalized with unique cDNA molecular identifiers, the study measured how TCR beta repertoire diversity changes with age. Four age groups were formed from the donors: young (average approximately 15 years), middle-aged (approximately 40), aged (under 70) and long-lived (approximately 80). To avoid experimental bias, donors of different ages were randomly spread across the sequencing lanes. The study analyzed two additional independent replicas of 1 million unique cDNA reads from the same blood draw for two donors, one aged 18 to 29 and one aged 80 or older.

Overall study results and their limits: Estimates of total diversity based on one million sequenced T cells were regarded as lower bounds and as underestimates. The long-lived group showed more naive CD4+ T cells, fewer expanded clones and increased TCR diversity than the aged group, suggesting age selection. Because the CMV infection status of the donors was unknown, age-related changes in expanded clonotypes may potentially have been confounded. Observed TCR beta diversity per million T cells fell roughly linearly with age, and a significant reduction was already apparent by age around 44. Conclusive comparison of naive and antigen-experienced compartments was prevented by the profiling of bulk unsorted PBMCs. There was a strong correlation between observed TCR beta diversity and the percentage of naive T cells measured by flow cytometry.

The specimen was blood. The receptor was isolated from a woman aged 80 or over in good health. The sequence joins TRBV7-3 to TRBJ2-2; TRBD2 fits 12 bases in the junction. The sequenced DNA is TGTGCCAGCAGCCTCCTAGCGGGAGGGCCTTCGAACACCGGGGAGCTGTTTTTT. Translated, it gives CASSLLAGGPSNTGELFF.